This T cell receptor (beta chain) derives from a study of T cell changes during pregnancy in multiple sclerosis. Assay used: immunoSEQ multiplex PCR; TCRdb lists only in-frame clones, some missing. The data show 55,000 to 65,000 clones, with over 85% seen just once and 1.4% held by the top ten. CDR3 length: 15 amino acids. The V gene's germline CDR1 is SGHVS and CDR2 FNYEAQ. V lost 6 bases and J lost 8; bases outside the gene matches: 11. Sample: peripheral blood, taken in the second trimester of pregnancy. The TCR comes from a female donor with multiple sclerosis, enrolled in a pregnancy study. V and J are TRBV7-6 and TRBJ2-1, with 9 nucleotides matching TRBD1. CDR3 in amino acids: CASRLRWDRVDEQFF. The CDR3 DNA reads TGTGCCAGCAGATTAAGATGGGACAGGGTCGATGAGCAGTTCTTC.